This T cell receptor beta chain was captured by sequencing in a study of blood T cell repertoires in COVID-19. Per germline, CDR1 KGHSH and CDR2 LQKENI. V was shortened by 5 bases and J by 3 bases, with 10 bases between the two germline ends. The CDR3 totals 13 residues. The protocol was immunoSEQ multiplex PCR, while the TCRdb copy is restricted to in-frame clones and leaves out a portion. The sample has 35,000 to 50,000 clones; around 89% are singletons. The clonotype was recovered from a man between 65 and 85 years old with active COVID-19. The chain joins TRBV18 to TRBJ2-5; TRBD2 might be the D (5 bases). Sequenced input: peripheral blood. The CDR3: CASSELAEETQYF. The CDR3 DNA is TGTGCCAGCTCAGAGCTAGCTGAAGAGACCCAGTACTTC. The entire variable domain, with the rest obtained from reference TRBV18 and TRBJ2-5, is as follows: NAGVMQNPRHLVRRRGQEARLRCSPMKGHSHVYWYRQLPEEGLKFMVYLQKENIIDESGMPKERFSAEFPKEGPSILRIQQVVRGDSAAYFCASSELAEETQYFGPGTRLLVL.